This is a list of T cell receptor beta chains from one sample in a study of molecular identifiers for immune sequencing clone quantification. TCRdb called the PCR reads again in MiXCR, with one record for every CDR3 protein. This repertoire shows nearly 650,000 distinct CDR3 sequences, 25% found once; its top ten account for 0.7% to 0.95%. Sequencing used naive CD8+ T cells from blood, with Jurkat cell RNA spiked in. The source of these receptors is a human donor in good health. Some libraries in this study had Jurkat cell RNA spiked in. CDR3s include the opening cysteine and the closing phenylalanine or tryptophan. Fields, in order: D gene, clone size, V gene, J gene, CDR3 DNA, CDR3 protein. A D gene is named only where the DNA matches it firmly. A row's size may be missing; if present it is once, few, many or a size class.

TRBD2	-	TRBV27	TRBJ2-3	TGTGCCAGCGGTATCCTAGCGGTCACAGATACGCAGTATTTT	CASGILAVTDTQYF
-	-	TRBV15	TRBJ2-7	TGTGCCACCAGCTTGGAAAGGGGTGGTCTCTACGAGCAGTACTTC	CATSLERGGLYEQYF
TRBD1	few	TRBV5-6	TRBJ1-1	TGTGCCAGCAGCTTCGGAGGGGGCGGTGAAGCTTTCTTT	CASSFGGGGEAFF
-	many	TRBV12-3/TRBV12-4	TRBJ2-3	TGTGCCAGCAGTTATGGGATAAGCACAGATACGCAGTATTTT	CASSYGISTDTQYF
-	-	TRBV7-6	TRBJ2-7	TGTGCCAGCAGCCGCGGACAGGGGACTAGCGACGAGCAGTACTTC	CASSRGQGTSDEQYF
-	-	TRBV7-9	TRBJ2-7	TGTGCCAGCAGCTTATTTGTTAGGAGCTCCTACGAGCAGTACTTC	CASSLFVRSSYEQYF
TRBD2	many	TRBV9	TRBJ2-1	TGTGCCAGCAGCGTATCAAGGACTAGCGGGTCCAATGAGCAGTTCTTC	CASSVSRTSGSNEQFF
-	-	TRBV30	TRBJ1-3	TGTGCCTGGAATCAGGGGACTCCTGGAAACTCCATATATTTT	CAWNQGTPGNSIYF
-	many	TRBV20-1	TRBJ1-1	TGCAGTAGTGCTGCTCCGAACACTGAAGCTTTCTTT	CSSAAPNTEAFF
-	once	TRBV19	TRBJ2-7	TGTGCCAGTAGCCCCGGGCCAGCAAACTACGCGCCGTCCTTC	CASSPGPANYAPSF
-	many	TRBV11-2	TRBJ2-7	TGTGCCAGCAGCTTAGTCGTCAGCTCCTACGAGCAGTACTTC	CASSLVVSSYEQYF
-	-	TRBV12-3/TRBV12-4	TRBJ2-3	TGTGCCAGCAGGGCCGTCTATAGCACAGATACGCAGTATTTT	CASRAVYSTDTQYF
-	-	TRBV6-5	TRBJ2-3	TGTGCCAGCAGCCGTCCCCCAGGGCTCAAAAGAGGTACGCAGTATTTT	CASSRPPGLKRGTQYF
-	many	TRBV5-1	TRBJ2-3	TGCGCCAGCAGCTTGGGTGTGCTAACCACAGATACGCAGTATTTT	CASSLGVLTTDTQYF
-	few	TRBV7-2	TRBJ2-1	TGTGCCAGCAGCTCCTCGGTGGGGAATGAGCAGTTCTTC	CASSSSVGNEQFF
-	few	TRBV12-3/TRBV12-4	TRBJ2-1	TGTGCCAGCCGCCTGGGCGTGGTCTACAATGAGCAGTTCTTC	CASRLGVVYNEQFF
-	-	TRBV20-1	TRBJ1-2	TGCAGCACACGCGCCATAGATGGCTACACCTTC	CSTRAIDGYTF
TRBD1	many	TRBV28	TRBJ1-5	TGTGCCAGCAGTTTTCGGGGCAGGGGGTATGTTCAGCCCCAGCATTTT	CASSFRGRGYVQPQHF
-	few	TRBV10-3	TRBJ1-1	TGTGCCATCAGTGGACTGAACACTGAAGCTTTCTTT	CAISGLNTEAFF
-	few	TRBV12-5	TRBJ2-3	TGTGCTAGTGGTTTGGTTCTGGGCCGGCCCTCAGATACGCAGTATTTT	CASGLVLGRPSDTQYF
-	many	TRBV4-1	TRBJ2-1	TGCGCCAGCAGCCAATCCGGGCCTAAGCAGTTCTTC	CASSQSGPKQFF
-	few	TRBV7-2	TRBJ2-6	TGTGCCAGCAGCGATATGCACGAACACCCCGACTCTGGGGCCAACGTCCTGACTTTC	CASSDMHEHPDSGANVLTF
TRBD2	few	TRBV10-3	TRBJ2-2	TGTGCCATCAGTGAGTCTGCGGCTAGCGGGAACACCGGGGAGCTGTTTTTT	CAISESAASGNTGELFF
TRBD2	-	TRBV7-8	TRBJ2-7	TGTGCCAGCAGCCCAAAAGGACAGGGTCCTAGCGGGAGGGCCCTCTACGAGCAGTACTTC	CASSPKGQGPSGRALYEQYF
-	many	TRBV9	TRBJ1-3	TGTGCCAGCAGCGCGGGGGACGGGTCCGACTCTGGAAACACCATATATTTT	CASSAGDGSDSGNTIYF
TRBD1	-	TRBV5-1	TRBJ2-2	TGCGCCAGCAGCCATCGGGGGACAGGGGGCACCGGGGAGCTGTTTTTT	CASSHRGTGGTGELFF
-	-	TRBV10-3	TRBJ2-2	TGTGCCATCAGCGACCCGGGCCTCAACACCGGGGAGCTGTTTTTT	CAISDPGLNTGELFF
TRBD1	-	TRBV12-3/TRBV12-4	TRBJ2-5	TGTGCCAGCAGTTTATGGGGGACAGGCCAAGAGACCCAGTACTTC	CASSLWGTGQETQYF